Presented here are 9 T cell receptor beta chains from one specimen sequenced in a study of cytotoxic CD8 clonotypes in ibrutinib-treated CLL. Using immunoSEQ multiplex PCR, the repertoire was profiled, and TCRdb retains in-frame clones only, with some absent. The sample lists about 85,000 clones, 79% seen once, with nearly 5% in the top ten. Sequences were derived from PBMCs, sampled after 12 months of ibrutinib treatment. The source is a human donor with chronic lymphocytic leukemia.

The V gene is TRBV7-2, the J gene TRBJ2-2; no firm D call. The V and J ends lost 2 bases and 0 bases respectively, with 7 bases between them. The CDR3 has 15 amino acids. Germline values: CDR1 SGHTA, CDR2 FQGNSA. In DNA form, the CDR3 reads TGTGCCAGCAGCTTACACGGCTCGAACACCGGGGAGCTGTTTTTT. Its protein product is CASSLHGSNTGELFF.

The V call is TRBV28, the J call TRBJ1-2; 10 nucleotides line up with TRBD1. Germline V lookup: CDR1 MDHEN, CDR2 SYDVKM. This CDR3 comprises 13 residues. V lost 10 bases and J lost 2; bases outside the gene matches: 4. The CDR3 region has the DNA TGTGCCATTACGGACAGGGGGAACTATGGCTACACCTTC. This gives the protein CAITDRGNYGYTF.

The V call is TRBV6-1, the J call TRBJ2-7; D assignment may be TRBD1 or TRBD2 (5 bases each). V was pared by 6 bases and J by 2 bases, with 11 bases between. The CDR3 extends over 13 amino acids. Germline lookup yields CDR1 MNHNS and CDR2 SASEGT. This CDR3 is CASRRRDPYEQYF. CDR3 coding DNA: TGTGCCAGCAGACGCCGGGACCCCTACGAGCAGTACTTC.

As to this clone: Compared with germline, one end of the junction differs, possibly owing to a read error. The V and J genes are TRBV9 and TRBJ2-7; TRBD2 matches 10 bases. Germline-derived CDR1 and CDR2 are SGDLS and YYNGEE. The length of the CDR3 is 15 residues. CDR3 in DNA: TGTGCCAGCAGCCCCCACGGACTAGCGGACTACGGGCAGTACTTC. This gives the protein CASSPHGLADYGQYF. Full variable domain (remainder filled in from reference TRBV9 and TRBJ2-7): DSGVTQTPKHLITATGQRVTLRCSPRSGDLSVYWYQQSLDQGLQFLIQYYNGEERAKGNILERFSAQQFPDLHSELNLSSLELGDSALYFCASSPHGLADYGQYFGPGTRLTVT.

This chain joins TRBV28 and TRBJ1-4, with D possibly TRBD1 on 5 matching bases. The length of the CDR3 is 14 residues. The germline V gene has CDR1 MDHEN and CDR2 SYDVKM. Trimming cost V 2 bases and J 3 bases, with 7 bases left between them. The DNA of the CDR3 is TGTGCCAGCAGTTTAGGGGGGGCTAATGAAAAACTGTTTTTT. Residues: CASSLGGANEKLFF.

The chain couples TRBV5-1 to TRBJ2-1, with TRBD2 identical over 8 bases. The CDR3 spans 14 residues. CDR1 and CDR2 from the germline V gene are SGHRS and YFSETQ. The V gene end was trimmed by 4 bases and the J gene end by 5 bases; junction bases not matched to a gene: 5. The CDR3 DNA follows: TGCGCCAGCAGCCCACTAGCGGACCACAATGAGCAGTTCTTC. The encoded protein is CASSPLADHNEQFF.

The J gene is TRBJ2-3, the V gene TRBV18; weak D call: TRBD1 (6 bases). CDR3 length: 16 residues. Trimming removed 0 bases at V and 4 bases at J, with 14 bases between. The germline gives CDR1 KGHSH, CDR2 LQKENI. The CDR3 spells CASSPPGWGQADTQYF. For the CDR3, the DNA is TGTGCCAGCTCACCACCAGGATGGGGGCAGGCAGATACGCAGTATTTT.

The gene calls are TRBV28 and TRBJ2-1, with D perhaps TRBD2 (6 bases). Germline lookup yields CDR1 MDHEN and CDR2 SYDVKM. V lost 7 bases and J lost 5, with 18 bases in between. There are 15 residues in the CDR3. As DNA, the CDR3 is TGTGCCAGCACCCTTGGGGCTAGCGCAAACAATGAGCAGTTCTTC. Translating it yields CASTLGASANNEQFF. The full variable domain, rest sourced from reference TRBV28 and TRBJ2-1, is DVKVTQSSRYLVKRTGEKVFLECVQDMDHENMFWYRQDPGLGLRLIYFSYDVKMKEKGDIPEGYSVSREKKERFSLILESASTNQTSMYLCASTLGASANNEQFFGPGTRLTVL.

A few counts support this clone. The V and J genes are TRBV12-5 and TRBJ2-2; perhaps TRBD2 as D (7 bases). V was clipped by 7 bases and J by 7 bases, with 16 bases between them. CDR1 and CDR2 (germline): LGHNT, FRNRAP. This CDR3 spans 14 amino acids. This CDR3 is CASAGGGRGGELFF. CDR3 in DNA: TGTGCTAGTGCCGGCGGGGGCCGGGGCGGGGAGCTGTTTTTT.